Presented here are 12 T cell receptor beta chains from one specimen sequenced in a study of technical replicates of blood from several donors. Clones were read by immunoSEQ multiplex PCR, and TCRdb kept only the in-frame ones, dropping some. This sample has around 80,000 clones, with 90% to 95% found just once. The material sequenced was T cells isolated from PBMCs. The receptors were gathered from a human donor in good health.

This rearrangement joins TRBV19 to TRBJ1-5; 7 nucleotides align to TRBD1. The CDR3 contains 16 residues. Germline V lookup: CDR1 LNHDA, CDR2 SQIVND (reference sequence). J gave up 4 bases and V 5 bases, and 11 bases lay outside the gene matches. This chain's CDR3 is CASSPRQGGHNQPQHF. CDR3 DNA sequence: TGTGCCAGTAGTCCCCGGCAGGGGGGCCATAATCAGCCCCAGCATTTT.

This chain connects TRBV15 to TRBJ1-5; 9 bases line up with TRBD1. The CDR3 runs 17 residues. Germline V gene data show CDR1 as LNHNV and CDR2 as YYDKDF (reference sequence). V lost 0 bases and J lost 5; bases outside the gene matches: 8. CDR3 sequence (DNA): TGTGCCACCAGCAGAGACCTCCCGGGACAGGGCTATCAGCCCCAGCATTTT. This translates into CATSRDLPGQGYQPQHF.

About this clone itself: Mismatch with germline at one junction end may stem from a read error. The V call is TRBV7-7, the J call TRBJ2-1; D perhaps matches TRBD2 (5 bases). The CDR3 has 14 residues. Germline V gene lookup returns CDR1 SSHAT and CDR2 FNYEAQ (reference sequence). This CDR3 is CASSLGLAGDEQFF. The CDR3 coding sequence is TGTGCTAGCAGCCTTGGGCTAGCCGGCGATGAGCAGTTCTTC.

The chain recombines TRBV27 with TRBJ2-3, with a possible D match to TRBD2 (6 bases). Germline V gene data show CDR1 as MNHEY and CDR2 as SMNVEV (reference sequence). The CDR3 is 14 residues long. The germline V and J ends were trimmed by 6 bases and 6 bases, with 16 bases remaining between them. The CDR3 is CASSSGLYGDTQYF. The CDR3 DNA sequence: TGTGCCAGCAGCTCGGGACTGTATGGGGATACGCAGTATTTT.

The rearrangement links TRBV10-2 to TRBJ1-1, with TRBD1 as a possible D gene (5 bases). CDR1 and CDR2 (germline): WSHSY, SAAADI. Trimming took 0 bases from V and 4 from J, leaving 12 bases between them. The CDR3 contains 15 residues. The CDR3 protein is CASSESQGLATEAFF. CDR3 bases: TGCGCCAGCAGTGAGTCCCAGGGTCTGGCCACTGAAGCTTTCTTT.

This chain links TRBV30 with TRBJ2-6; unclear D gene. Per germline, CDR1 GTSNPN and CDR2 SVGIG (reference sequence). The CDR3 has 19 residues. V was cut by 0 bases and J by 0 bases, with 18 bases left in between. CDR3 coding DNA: TGTGCCTGGAGTGTAAGTCCTTATGCAGTAAACTCTGGGGCCAACGTCCTGACTTTC. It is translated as CAWSVSPYAVNSGANVLTF. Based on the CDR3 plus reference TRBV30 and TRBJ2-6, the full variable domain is SQTIHQWPATLVQPVGSPLSLECTVEGTSNPNLYWYRQAAGRGLQLLFYSVGIGQISSEVPQNLSASRPQDRQFILSSKKLLLSDSGFYLCAWSVSPYAVNSGANVLTFGAGSRLTVL.

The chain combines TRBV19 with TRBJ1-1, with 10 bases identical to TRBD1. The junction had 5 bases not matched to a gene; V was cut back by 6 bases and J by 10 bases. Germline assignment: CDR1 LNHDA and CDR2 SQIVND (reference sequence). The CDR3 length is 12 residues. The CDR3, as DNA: TGTGCCAGTAGAGACAGGGGGCGAGGAGCTTTCTTT. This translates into CASRDRGRGAFF.

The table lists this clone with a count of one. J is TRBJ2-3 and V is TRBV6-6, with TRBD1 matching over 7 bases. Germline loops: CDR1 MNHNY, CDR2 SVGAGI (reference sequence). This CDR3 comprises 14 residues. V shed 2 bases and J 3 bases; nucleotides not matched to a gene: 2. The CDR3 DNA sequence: TGTGCCAGCAGTTACGGACAGGCTACAGATACGCAGTATTTT. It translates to CASSYGQATDTQYF.

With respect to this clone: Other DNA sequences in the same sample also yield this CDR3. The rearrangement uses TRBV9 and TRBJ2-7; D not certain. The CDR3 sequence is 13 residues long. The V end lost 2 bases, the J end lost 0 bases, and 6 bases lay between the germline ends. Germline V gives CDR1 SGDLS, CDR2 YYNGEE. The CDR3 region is CASSVGDSYEQYF. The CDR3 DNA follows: TGTGCCAGCAGCGTGGGCGACTCCTACGAGCAGTACTTC.

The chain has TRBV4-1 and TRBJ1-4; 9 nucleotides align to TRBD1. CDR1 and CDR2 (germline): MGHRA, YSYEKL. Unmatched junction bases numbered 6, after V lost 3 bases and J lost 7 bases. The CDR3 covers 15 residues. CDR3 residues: CASSHPGTGSEKLFF. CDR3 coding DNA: TGCGCCAGCAGCCATCCCGGGACAGGGAGTGAAAAACTGTTTTTT.

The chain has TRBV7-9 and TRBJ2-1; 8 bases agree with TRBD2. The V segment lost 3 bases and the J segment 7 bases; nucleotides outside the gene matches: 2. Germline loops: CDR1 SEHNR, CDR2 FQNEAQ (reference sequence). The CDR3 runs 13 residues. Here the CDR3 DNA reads TGTGCCAGCAGCTTCTCTAGCGGGAATGAGCAGTTCTTC. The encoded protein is CASSFSSGNEQFF. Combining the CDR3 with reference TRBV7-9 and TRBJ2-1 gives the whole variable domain DTGVSQNPRHKITKRGQNVTFRCDPISEHNRLYWYRQTLGQGPEFLTYFQNEAQLEKSRLLSDRFSAERPKGSFSTLEIQRTEQGDSAMYLCASSFSSGNEQFFGPGTRLTVL.

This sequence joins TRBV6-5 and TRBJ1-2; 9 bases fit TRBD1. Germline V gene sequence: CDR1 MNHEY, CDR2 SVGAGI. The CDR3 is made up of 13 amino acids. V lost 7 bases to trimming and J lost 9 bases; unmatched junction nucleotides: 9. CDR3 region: CASTAGQGTSYTF. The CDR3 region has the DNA TGTGCCAGCACCGCGGGACAGGGTACCAGCTACACCTTC.